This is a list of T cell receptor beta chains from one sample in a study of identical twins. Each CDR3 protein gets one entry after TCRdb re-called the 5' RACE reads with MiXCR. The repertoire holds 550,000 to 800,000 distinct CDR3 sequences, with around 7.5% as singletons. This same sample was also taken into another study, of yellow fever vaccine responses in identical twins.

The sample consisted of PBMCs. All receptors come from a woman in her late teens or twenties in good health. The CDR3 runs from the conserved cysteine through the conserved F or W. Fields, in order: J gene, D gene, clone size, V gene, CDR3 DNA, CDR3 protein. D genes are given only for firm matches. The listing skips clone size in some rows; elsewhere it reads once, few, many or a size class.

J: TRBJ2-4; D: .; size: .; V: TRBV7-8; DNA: TGTGCCACATTGACCGAGCCAGGGAGTGCCATTCAGTACTTC; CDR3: CATLTEPGSAIQYF
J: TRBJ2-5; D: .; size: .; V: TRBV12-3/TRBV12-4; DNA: TGTGCCAGCAGTTTAAACTACCAGGGGGGGGAGACCCAGTACTTC; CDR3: CASSLNYQGGETQYF
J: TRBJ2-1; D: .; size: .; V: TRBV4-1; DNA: TGCGCCAGCAGCCTAGGCAGAGGCCGAATGCGGCAGTTCTTC; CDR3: CASSLGRGRMRQFF
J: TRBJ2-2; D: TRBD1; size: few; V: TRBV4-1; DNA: TGCGCCAGCAGCCCATACCAGGGGGCTGAATTCGCCGGGGAGCTGTTTTTT; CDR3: CASSPYQGAEFAGELFF
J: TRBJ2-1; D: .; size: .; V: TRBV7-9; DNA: TGTGCCAGCAGCAAGGGGCTTGGGGTGACCTACAATGAGCAGTTCTTC; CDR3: CASSKGLGVTYNEQFF
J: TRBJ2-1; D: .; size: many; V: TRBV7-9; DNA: TGTGCCAGCAGCTTTCTAGGAAAGCAGTTCTTC; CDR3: CASSFLGKQFF
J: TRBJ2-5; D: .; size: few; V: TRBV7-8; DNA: TGTGCCAGCAGCTTAGGAGCGGCGGACTCCTCGGAGACCCAGTACTTC; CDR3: CASSLGAADSSETQYF
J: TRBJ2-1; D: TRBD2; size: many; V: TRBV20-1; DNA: TGCAGTGCTAAAAGCGGGGCGACGTACAATGAGCAGTTCTTC; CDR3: CSAKSGATYNEQFF
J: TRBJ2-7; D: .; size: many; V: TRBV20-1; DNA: TGCAGTGCTAGAGAGGGTATAAGTACTAACAACTACGAGCAGTACTTC; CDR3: CSAREGISTNNYEQYF
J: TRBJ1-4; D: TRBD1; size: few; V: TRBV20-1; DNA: TGCAGTGCTCGATCCACAGGGGACGGGGAAAAACTGTTTTTT; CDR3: CSARSTGDGEKLFF
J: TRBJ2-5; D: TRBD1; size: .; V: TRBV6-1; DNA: TGTGCCAGCAGTGAATGGGGACAGGTTCAAGAGACCCAGTACTTC; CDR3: CASSEWGQVQETQYF
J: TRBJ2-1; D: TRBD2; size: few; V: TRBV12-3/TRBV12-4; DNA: TGTGCCAGCAGTTTACGGCTAGCGGGAGGGTCTGAGCAGTTCTTC; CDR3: CASSLRLAGGSEQFF
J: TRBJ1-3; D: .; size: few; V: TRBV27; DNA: TGTGCCAGCAGTTTAGTCGGCCGGGGAAGAAACACCATATATTTT; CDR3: CASSLVGRGRNTIYF
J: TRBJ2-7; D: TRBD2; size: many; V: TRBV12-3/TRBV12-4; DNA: TGTGCCAGCAGTTTATTTAGCGGGGGTAACTACGAGCAGTACTTC; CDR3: CASSLFSGGNYEQYF
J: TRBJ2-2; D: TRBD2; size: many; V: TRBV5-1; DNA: TGCGCCAGCAGCTCATCAGCGGGAGGGTCCCCCGGGGAGCTGTTTTTT; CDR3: CASSSSAGGSPGELFF
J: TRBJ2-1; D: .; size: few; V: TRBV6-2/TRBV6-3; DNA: TGTGCCAGCAGTTACTCAGTAGCCCATGAGCAGTTCTTC; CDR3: CASSYSVAHEQFF
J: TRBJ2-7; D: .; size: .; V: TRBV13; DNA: TGTGCCAGCAGCTTAGGGGGGACACCCACCTACGAGCAGTACTTC; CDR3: CASSLGGTPTYEQYF
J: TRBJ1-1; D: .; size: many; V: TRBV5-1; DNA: TGCGCCAGCAGCTTGGGAGAGGTCTACGCTGAAGCTTTCTTT; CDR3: CASSLGEVYAEAFF
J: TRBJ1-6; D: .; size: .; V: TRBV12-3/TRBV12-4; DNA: TGTGCCAGCAGTCCCTCCTCCGGGCAGTCGCCACCCCTCCACTTT; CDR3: CASSPSSGQSPPLHF
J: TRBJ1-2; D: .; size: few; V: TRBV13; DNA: TGTGCCAGCAGCCCCGCCGGACCGGTATGGTATGGCTACACCTTC; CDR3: CASSPAGPVWYGYTF
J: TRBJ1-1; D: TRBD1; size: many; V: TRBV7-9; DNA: TGTGCCAGCACCTTAGGGACAGCGCTCATGAACACTGAAGCTTTCTTT; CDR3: CASTLGTALMNTEAFF
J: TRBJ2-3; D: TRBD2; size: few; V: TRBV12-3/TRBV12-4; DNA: TGTGCCAGCACCTCCAGCCAGACTAGCGGCACAGATACGCAGTATTTT; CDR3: CASTSSQTSGTDTQYF
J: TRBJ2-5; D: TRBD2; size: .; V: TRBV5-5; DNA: TGTGCCAGCAGCTCCGGGACTATACAAGAGACCCAGTACTTC; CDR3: CASSSGTIQETQYF
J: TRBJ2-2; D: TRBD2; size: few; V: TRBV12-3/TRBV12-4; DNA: TGTGCCAGCAGGCGTGCGGGAGAGCACACCGGGGAGCTGTTTTTT; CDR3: CASRRAGEHTGELFF
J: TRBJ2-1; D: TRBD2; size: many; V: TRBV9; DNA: TGTGCCAGCAGCCCCATAGCGGGGGGCGGCAATGAGCAGTTCTTC; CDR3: CASSPIAGGGNEQFF
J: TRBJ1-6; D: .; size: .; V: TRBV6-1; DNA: TGTGCCAGCAGGAATCCCGCCGATAATTCACCCCTCCACTTT; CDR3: CASRNPADNSPLHF
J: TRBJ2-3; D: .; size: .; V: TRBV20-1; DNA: TGCAGTGCTACCATTTTTCGGGAGCGGGTCCACACAGATACGCAGTATTTT; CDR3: CSATIFRERVHTDTQYF
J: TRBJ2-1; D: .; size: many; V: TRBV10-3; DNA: TGTGCCATGGCGAGGCAGGACAATGAGCAGTTCTTC; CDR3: CAMARQDNEQFF
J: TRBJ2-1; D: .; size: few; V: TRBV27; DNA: TGTGCCAGCAGGCGACAAGGGGACTACAATGAGCAGTTCTTC; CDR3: CASRRQGDYNEQFF
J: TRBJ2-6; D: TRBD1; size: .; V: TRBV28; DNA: TGTGCCAGCAGTTTAGATCGGGGACAGGGGAACACTGGGGCCAACGTCCTGACTTTC; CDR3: CASSLDRGQGNTGANVLTF
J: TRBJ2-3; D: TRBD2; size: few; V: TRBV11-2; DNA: TGTGCCAGCAGCTTAAACGCGGGAGCCACAGATACGCAGTATTTT; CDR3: CASSLNAGATDTQYF
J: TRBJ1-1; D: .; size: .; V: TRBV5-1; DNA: TGCGCCAGCAGCTCCCCGGGAAAGTTCGGGATGAACACTGAAGCTTTCTTT; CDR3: CASSSPGKFGMNTEAFF
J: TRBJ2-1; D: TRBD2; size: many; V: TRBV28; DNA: TGTGCCAGCAGTTCCACCCCTGGGACTAGCTTGACCTACAATGAGCAGTTCTTC; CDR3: CASSSTPGTSLTYNEQFF
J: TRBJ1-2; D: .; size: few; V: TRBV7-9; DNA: TGTGCCAGCAGCCCTGGGACAATCCCTGGCTACACCTTC; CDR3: CASSPGTIPGYTF
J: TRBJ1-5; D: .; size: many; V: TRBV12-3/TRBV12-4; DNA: TGTGCCAGCACCTCCCTTCAGGGCGGGCAGCCCCAGCATTTT; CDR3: CASTSLQGGQPQHF
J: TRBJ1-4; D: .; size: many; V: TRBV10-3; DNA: TGTGCCATCAGTGAGGGAAAAGGGACCCTAAATGAAAAACTGTTTTTT; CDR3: CAISEGKGTLNEKLFF
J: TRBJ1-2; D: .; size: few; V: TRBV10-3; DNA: TGTGCCATCAGCCAGGGGTTACAAAGCCCCTCTAACTATGGCTACACCTTC; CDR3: CAISQGLQSPSNYGYTF
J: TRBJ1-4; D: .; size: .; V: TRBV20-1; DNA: TGCAGTGCTAGAGATAGACAGTATGAAAAACTGTTTTTT; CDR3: CSARDRQYEKLFF
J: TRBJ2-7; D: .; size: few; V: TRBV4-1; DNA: TGCGCCAGCAGCCAAGCTGGGGGCAGGCCCGTATCCTACGAGCAGTACTTC; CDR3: CASSQAGGRPVSYEQYF
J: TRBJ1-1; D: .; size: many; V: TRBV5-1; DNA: TGCGCCAGCACCTCTCTCGGGGGGTTGAACACTGAAGCTTTCTTT; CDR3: CASTSLGGLNTEAFF
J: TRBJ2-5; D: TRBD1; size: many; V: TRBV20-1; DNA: TGCAGATCGGGACAGGGTAGCGACCAGTACTTC; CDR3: CRSGQGSDQYF
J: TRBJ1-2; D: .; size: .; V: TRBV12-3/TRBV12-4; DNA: TGTGCCAGCACCCGACAGTTTACTAACTATGGCTACACCTTC; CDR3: CASTRQFTNYGYTF
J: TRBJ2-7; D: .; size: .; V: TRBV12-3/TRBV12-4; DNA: TGTGCCAGCAGTCAAGCCCGAGGGTTGAGGAGAGGAGCTGGATACGAGCAGTACTTC; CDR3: CASSQARGLRRGAGYEQYF
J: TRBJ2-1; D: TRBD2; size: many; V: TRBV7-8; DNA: TGTGCCAGCAGCACTAGCGGGAGATCCTACAATGAGCAGTTCTTC; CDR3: CASSTSGRSYNEQFF
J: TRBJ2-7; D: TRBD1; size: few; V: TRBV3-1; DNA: TGTGCCAGCAGCCGACAGGGTGATACATACGAGCAGTACTTC; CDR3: CASSRQGDTYEQYF
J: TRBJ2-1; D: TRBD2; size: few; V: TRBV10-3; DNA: TGTGCCGTACAACCAGCGGGGGGATCCTACAATGAGCAGTTCTTC; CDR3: CAVQPAGGSYNEQFF
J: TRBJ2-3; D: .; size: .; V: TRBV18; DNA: TGTGCCAGCTCACCAAGTTCAGGGAAGCGGGATACGCAGTATTTT; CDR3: CASSPSSGKRDTQYF
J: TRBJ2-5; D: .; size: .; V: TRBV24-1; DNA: TGTGCCACCAGTTTTAGGGCAGGGTCCGTCCTTGGAGAGACCCAGTACTTC; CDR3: CATSFRAGSVLGETQYF
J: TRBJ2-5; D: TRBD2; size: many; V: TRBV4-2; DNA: TGTGCCAGCAGCCCACTAGCGGGAGAAGAGACCCAGTACTTC; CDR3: CASSPLAGEETQYF